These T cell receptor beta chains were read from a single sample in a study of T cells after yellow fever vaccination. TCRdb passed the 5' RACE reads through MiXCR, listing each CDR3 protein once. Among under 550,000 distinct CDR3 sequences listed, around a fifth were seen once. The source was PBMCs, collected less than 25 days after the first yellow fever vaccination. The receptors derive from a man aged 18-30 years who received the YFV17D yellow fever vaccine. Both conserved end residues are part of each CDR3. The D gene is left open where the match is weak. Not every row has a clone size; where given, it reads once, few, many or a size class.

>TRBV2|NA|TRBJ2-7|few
TGTGCCAGCAGTGATTTACCCCCGTCGGGGCAGTACTTC
CASSDLPPSGQYF
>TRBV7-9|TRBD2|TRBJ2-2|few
TGTGCCAGCAGCCCCAGCGGGGGGGCCAACACCGGGGAGCTGTTTTTT
CASSPSGGANTGELFF
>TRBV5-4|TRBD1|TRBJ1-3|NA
TGTGCCAGCAGCTTGGATGCCCAGACAGGGAAAGGAAACACCATATATTTT
CASSLDAQTGKGNTIYF
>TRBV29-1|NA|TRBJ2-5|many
TGCAGCGACGACCTCGGGGGGCAGGAGACCCAGTACTTC
CSDDLGGQETQYF
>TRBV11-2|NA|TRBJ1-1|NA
TGTGCCAGCAGTTTATCCGCGGGGGCGGAGAACACTGAAGCTTTCTTT
CASSLSAGAENTEAFF
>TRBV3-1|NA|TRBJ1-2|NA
TGTGCCAGCAGCCAGACTGAGGTTAACTATGGCTACACCTTC
CASSQTEVNYGYTF
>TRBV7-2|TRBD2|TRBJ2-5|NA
TGTGCCAGCAGTTCCCTAGCGGGGGAAGAGACCCAGTACTTC
CASSSLAGEETQYF
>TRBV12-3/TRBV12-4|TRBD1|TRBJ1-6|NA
TGTGCCAGCAGTCGACAGGGGGCAAGATCACCCCTCCACTTT
CASSRQGARSPLHF
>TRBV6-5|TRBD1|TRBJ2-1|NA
TGTGCCAGCAGTTACTCCGGGACAGGGGGTTACAATGAGCAGTTCTTC
CASSYSGTGGYNEQFF
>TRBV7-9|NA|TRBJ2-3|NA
TGTGCCAGCAGCCCCGGGATTCCCACAGATACGCAGTATTTT
CASSPGIPTDTQYF
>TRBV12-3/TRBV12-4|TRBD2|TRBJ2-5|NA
TGTGCCAGCAGTCCCCTAATAGCGGGGGATCGGGAGACCCAGTACTTC
CASSPLIAGDRETQYF
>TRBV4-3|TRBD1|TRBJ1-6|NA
TGCGCCAGCAGCCAAGCACCGGGACAGGGATTTCCCTATTCACCCCTCCACTTT
CASSQAPGQGFPYSPLHF
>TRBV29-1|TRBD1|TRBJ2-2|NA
TGCAGCGTTGACGAGCAGGGGGCCACCGGGGAGCTGTTTTTT
CSVDEQGATGELFF
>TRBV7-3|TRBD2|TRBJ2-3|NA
TGTGCCAGCAGCTCCCTGGGCGGGGGGGATCGAGATACGCAGTATTTT
CASSSLGGGDRDTQYF
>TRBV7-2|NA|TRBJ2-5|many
TGTGCCAGCAGCTTAGGTACCAGCTTTGAGACCCAGTACTTC
CASSLGTSFETQYF
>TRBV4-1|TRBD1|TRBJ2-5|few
TGCGCCAGCAGCTCCCGGACAGGGGACGGGACCCAGTACTTC
CASSSRTGDGTQYF
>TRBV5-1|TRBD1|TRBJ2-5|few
TGCGCCAGCAGTACGGACAGGGACCAAGAGACCCAGTACTTC
CASSTDRDQETQYF
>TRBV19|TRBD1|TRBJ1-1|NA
TGTGCCAGTGCGGGACAGAGGAACACTGAAGCTTTCTTT
CASAGQRNTEAFF
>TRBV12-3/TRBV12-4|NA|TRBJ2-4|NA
TGTGCCAGCAGTTCCCGGACGGAGATTCTAGCCAAAAACATTCAGTACTTC
CASSSRTEILAKNIQYF
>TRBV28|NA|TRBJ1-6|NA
TGTGCCAGCAGTTTACAGATACCTGATTCACCCCTCCACTTT
CASSLQIPDSPLHF
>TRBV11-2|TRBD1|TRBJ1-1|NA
TGTGCCAGCAGACCACTCAGGACAGGGTATACTGAAGCTTTCTTT
CASRPLRTGYTEAFF
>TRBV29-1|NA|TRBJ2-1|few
TGCAGCGTTGACCCCGGGAACAATGAGCAGTTCTTC
CSVDPGNNEQFF
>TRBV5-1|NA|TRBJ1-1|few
TGCGCCAGCGGAAAACTCATGAACACTGAAGCTTTCTTT
CASGKLMNTEAFF
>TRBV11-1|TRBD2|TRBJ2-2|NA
TGTGCCAGCAGCGGAGGACCCCCGGCTAGCGGGGGGGCCGTTCACACCGGGGAGCTGTTTTTT
CASSGGPPASGGAVHTGELFF
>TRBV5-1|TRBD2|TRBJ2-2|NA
TGCGCCAGCAGCCCCGGGGGGATTATCGGGGAGCTGTTTTTT
CASSPGGIIGELFF
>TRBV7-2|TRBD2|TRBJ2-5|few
TGTGCCAGCAGCTTGGGAAGACTAGCTGTGGGACCTCAGTACTTC
CASSLGRLAVGPQYF
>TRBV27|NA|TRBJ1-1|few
TGTGCCAGCAGTTTTCGCAGGGTGGGCACTGAAGCTTTCTTT
CASSFRRVGTEAFF
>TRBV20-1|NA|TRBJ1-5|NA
TGCAGTGCTTATGACAGCGGGGATCAGCCCCAGCATTTT
CSAYDSGDQPQHF
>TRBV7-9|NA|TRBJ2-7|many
TGTGCCAGCAGCTTGATGGACGGGCAAAGCTCCTACGAGCAGTACTTC
CASSLMDGQSSYEQYF
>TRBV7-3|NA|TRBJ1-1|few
TGTGCCAGCAGCTCCAATACAGGGATTGGTGAAGCTTTCTTT
CASSSNTGIGEAFF
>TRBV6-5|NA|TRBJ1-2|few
TGTGCCAGCCTGGACCTCTATGGCTACACCTTC
CASLDLYGYTF